This TCR beta chain was captured by sequencing in a study of beta chain features in type 1 diabetes. The CDR3 extends over 14 amino acids. V shed 4 bases, J shed 1 base, and the junction held 3 bases outside the gene matches. From germline, CDR1 is SGHRS and CDR2 YFSETQ. Study findings and constraints: Among type 1 diabetes patients, VDJ junctions had fewer insertions and more deletions. A moderate, significant TCRB CDR3 shortening appeared in type 1 diabetes across four CD4+ subsets. It was among patients, rather than healthy donors, that naive, central memory and Treg TCRB repertoires appeared more similar.

As every portion of the isolated RNA was reverse transcribed, the sequencing read expressed TCRB transcripts. Libraries were prepared by immunoSEQ multiplex PCR; TCRdb keeps only in-frame clonotypes and omits some of them. The table has approximately 160,000 clones, approximately 8.1% seen once. A few counts support this clone. Its cognate antigen is unknown. This specimen includes other DNA sequences encoding the same CDR3. This sequence joins TRBV5-1 and TRBJ1-1, with 8 nucleotides matching TRBD1. This clonotype originated in a man aged 18 to 35 in good health. Sequencing input: central memory CD4+ T cells from blood. For the CDR3, the DNA is TGCGCCAGCAGCGAAGGACAGGGGAACACTGAAGCTTTCTTT. It yields the protein CASSEGQGNTEAFF.